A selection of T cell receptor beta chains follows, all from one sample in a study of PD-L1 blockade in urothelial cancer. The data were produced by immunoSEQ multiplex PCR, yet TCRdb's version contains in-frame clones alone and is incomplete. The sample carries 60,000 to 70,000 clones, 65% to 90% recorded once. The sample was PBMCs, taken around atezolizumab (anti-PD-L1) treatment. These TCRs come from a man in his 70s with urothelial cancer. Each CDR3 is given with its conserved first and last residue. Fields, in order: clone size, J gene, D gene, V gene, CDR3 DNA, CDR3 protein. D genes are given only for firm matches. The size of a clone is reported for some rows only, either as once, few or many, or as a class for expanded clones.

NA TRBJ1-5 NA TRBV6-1 TGTGCCAGCAGTTTCCCAGGGAATCAGCCCCAGCATTTT CASSFPGNQPQHF
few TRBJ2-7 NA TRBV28 TGTGCCAGCAGTTTAGGCGGATCCCCCGACGAGCAGTACTTC CASSLGGSPDEQYF
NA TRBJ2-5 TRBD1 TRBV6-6 TGTGCCAGCAGTTTTGACAGGGGGCCTCCGGAGACCCAGTACTTC CASSFDRGPPETQYF
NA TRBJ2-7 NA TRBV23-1 TGCGCCAGCGGACTGGGTGCGCAGGCTTCCTACGAGCAGTACTTC CASGLGAQASYEQYF
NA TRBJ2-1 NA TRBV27 TGTGCCAGCAGCCCCCCCCGGGGGGAGCAGTTCTTC CASSPPRGEQFF
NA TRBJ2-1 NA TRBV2 TGTGCCAGCAGTGAACTTTCTTCCTACAATGAGCAGTTCTTC CASSELSSYNEQFF
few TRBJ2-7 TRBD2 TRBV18 TGTGCCAGCTCACCGGGGACTAGCGGCTACGAGCAGTACTTC CASSPGTSGYEQYF
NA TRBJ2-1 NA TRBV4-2 NA CASSQDVGSGSPFF
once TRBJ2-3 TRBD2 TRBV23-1 TGCGCCAGCAGTCAACCTACTAGCGCGACCTACCCTGACACAGATACGCAGTATTTT CASSQPTSATYPDTDTQYF
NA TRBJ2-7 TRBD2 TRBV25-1 TGTGCCAGCAGTGAGCCCGGGAGGACCTACGAGCAGTACTTC CASSEPGRTYEQYF
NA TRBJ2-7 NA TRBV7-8 TGTGCCAGCAGCTTAGGCTGGGGCCGGGGGTCTTACGAGCAGTACTTC CASSLGWGRGSYEQYF
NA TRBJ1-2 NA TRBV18 TGTGCCAGCTCACCTAGCGTTGTTGGCTACACCTTC CASSPSVVGYTF
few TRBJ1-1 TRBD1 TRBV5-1 TGCGCCAGCAGATGGACAGGGGTCGCTGAAGCTTTCTTT CASRWTGVAEAFF
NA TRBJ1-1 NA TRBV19 TGTGCCAGTAGCCTCCGGAGGGGTTACACTGAAGCTTTCTTT CASSLRRGYTEAFF
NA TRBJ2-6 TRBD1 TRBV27 TGTGCCAGCAGTCCACGACAGGGGAGGTCTGGGGCCAACGTCCTGACTTTC CASSPRQGRSGANVLTF
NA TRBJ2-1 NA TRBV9 TGTGCCAGCAGCAGACTCAATGAGCAGTTCTTC CASSRLNEQFF
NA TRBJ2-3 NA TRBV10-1 TGCGCCAGCAGTGCTACGAGTACAGATACGCAGTATTTT CASSATSTDTQYF
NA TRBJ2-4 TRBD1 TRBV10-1 TGCGCCAGCAGTGAGAGACAGGGACACATTCAGTACTTC CASSERQGHIQYF
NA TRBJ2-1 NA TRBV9 TGTGCCAGCAGCGTAGCTACGGCGGCGGGCACACCCACCCCGAGCGATGAGCAGTTCTTC CASSVATAAGTPTPSDEQFF
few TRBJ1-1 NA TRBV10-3 TGTGCCATCAGTGAGTCAAAGGGGAGGCCTGAAGCTTTCTTT CAISESKGRPEAFF
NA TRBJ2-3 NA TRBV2 TGTGCCAGCAGCGCCACTAGTTTGGATACGCAGTATTTT CASSATSLDTQYF
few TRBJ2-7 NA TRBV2 TGTGCCAGCAGTGTGGACAGTTCCCTCGGGCAGTACTTC CASSVDSSLGQYF
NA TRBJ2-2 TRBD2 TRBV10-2 TGCGCCACCGGGACTAGCGGGAGCGACGGGGAGCTGTTTTTT CATGTSGSDGELFF
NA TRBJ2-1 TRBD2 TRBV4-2 TGTGCCAGCAGCCAAGACCAGCGGGGAAACAATGAGCAGTTCTTC CASSQDQRGNNEQFF
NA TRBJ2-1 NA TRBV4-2 TGTGCCAGCAGCCAAGAACAGACGGGAAGCTCCTACAATGAGCAGTTCTTC CASSQEQTGSSYNEQFF
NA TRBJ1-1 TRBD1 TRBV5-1 TGCGCCAGCAGCCCGGACAGGGAGTGGAACACTGAAGCTTTCTTT CASSPDREWNTEAFF
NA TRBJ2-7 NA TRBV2 TGTGCCAGCACCGGGACTTACTCCTACGAGCAGTACTTC CASTGTYSYEQYF
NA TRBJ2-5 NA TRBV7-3 TGTGCCAGCAGCCTACATCCGAGGCAAGAGACCCAGTACTTC CASSLHPRQETQYF
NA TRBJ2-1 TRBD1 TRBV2 TGTGCCAGTACCGGGACAGATTACAATGAGCAGTTCTTC CASTGTDYNEQFF
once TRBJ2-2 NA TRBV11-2 TGTGCCAGCAGCTTATCACAGGTGAACACCGGGGAGCTGTTTTTT CASSLSQVNTGELFF
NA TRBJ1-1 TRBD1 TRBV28 TGTGCCAGTACCACGCCTCGGGACAGGATCAACACTGAAGCTTTCTTT CASTTPRDRINTEAFF
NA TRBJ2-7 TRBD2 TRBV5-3 TGTGCCAGAAGCAAAGGACTAGCGGGAGTACCCTACGAGCAGTACTTC CARSKGLAGVPYEQYF
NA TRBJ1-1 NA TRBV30 TGTGCCTGGAGTAGAGGGCCAAACACTGAAGCTTTCTTT CAWSRGPNTEAFF
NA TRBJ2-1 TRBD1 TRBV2 TGTGCCAGCAGCCTTATTGGACAGGGGGGTGAGCAGTTCTTC CASSLIGQGGEQFF
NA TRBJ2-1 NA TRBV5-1 TGCGCCAGCAGCCCCGGTCTAGCCGCAGTAGGGGGTGAGCAGTTCTTC CASSPGLAAVGGEQFF
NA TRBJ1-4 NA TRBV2 TGTGCCAGCAGTGAACTAGACAGTGCAACTAATGAAAAACTGTTTTTT CASSELDSATNEKLFF
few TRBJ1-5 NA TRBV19 TGTGCCAGTACTTATAGAGGGTTGGTGAATCAGCCCCAGCATTTT CASTYRGLVNQPQHF
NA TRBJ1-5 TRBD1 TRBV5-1 TGCGCCGGAGGGGGGGGACAGGGGGCGGATCAGCCCCAGCATTTT CAGGGGQGADQPQHF
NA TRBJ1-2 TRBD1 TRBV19 TGTGCCAGTAGTGCGACAGGGCTCTTCGGCTACACCTTC CASSATGLFGYTF
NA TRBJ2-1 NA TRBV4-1 TGCGCCAGCAGCCAGCGGCTCCGGGACAGGGTCCTAGCGGGAGAGAATGAGCAGTTCTTC CASSQRLRDRVLAGENEQFF
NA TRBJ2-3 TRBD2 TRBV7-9 TGTGCCAGCAGCTTAGTTAGCGGGAGTGGAGATACGCAGTATTTT CASSLVSGSGDTQYF
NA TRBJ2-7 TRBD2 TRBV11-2 TGTGCCAGCAGCCCGGGACTAGCCTACGAGCAGTACTTC CASSPGLAYEQYF
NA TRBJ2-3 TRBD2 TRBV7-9 TGTGCCAGCAGCTTAGCGGTGGCTAGCGGGAGCCCAGATACGCAGTATTTT CASSLAVASGSPDTQYF
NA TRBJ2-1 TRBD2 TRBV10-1 TGCGCCAGCAGCAGACTAGCGGGAGCGGATGAGCAGTTCTTC CASSRLAGADEQFF
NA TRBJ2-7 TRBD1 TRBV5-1 TGCGCCAGCAGCTTGAGAGTCAGGGGGTTCTACGAGCAGTACTTC CASSLRVRGFYEQYF
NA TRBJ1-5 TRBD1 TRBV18 TGTGCCAGCTCGCAACAGGGGAGCAATCAGCCCCAGCATTTT CASSQQGSNQPQHF
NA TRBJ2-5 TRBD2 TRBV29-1 TGCAGCGTTGAAGGAACTAGCGGGAGTAAGGAGACCCAGTACTTC CSVEGTSGSKETQYF
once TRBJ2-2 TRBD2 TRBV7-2 TGTGCCAGCAGCCCGGAACTAGCGGGAAAAAGTACGGTCGGGGAGCTGTTTTTT CASSPELAGKSTVGELFF
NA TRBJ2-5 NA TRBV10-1 TGCGCCAGCAGTGAGGGCGGAATCCAAGAGACCCAGTACTTC CASSEGGIQETQYF
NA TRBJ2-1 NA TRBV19 TGTGCCAGTAGCCCTAGCGTGGGCAATGAGCAGTTCTTC CASSPSVGNEQFF
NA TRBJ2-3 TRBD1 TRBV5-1 TGCGCCAGCAGCTTGGACGGACAGGGTAGCATAGATACGCAGTATTTT CASSLDGQGSIDTQYF
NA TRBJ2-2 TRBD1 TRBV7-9 TGTGCCAGCAGCTTAGAGCCCGGGACAGGAGACACCGGGGAGCTGTTTTTT CASSLEPGTGDTGELFF
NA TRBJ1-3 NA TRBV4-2 TGTGCCAGCAGCCAAGAACTGATCTCTGGAAACACCATATATTTT CASSQELISGNTIYF
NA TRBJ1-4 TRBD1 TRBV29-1 TGCAGCGTTGACCAGACAGGGGGGGGTGAAAAACTGTTTTTT CSVDQTGGGEKLFF
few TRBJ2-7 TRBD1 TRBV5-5 TGTGCCAGCAGCTTGCGACACAGGGGGCTCAACGAGCAGTACTTC CASSLRHRGLNEQYF
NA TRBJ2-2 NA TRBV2 TGTGCCAGCAGTGAACAGTACACCGGGGAGCTGTTTTTT CASSEQYTGELFF
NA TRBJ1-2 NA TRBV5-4 TGTGCCAGCAAAGGACAGAAGTATGGCTACACCTTC CASKGQKYGYTF
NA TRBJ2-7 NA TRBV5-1 TGCGCCAGCAGCGAGGGACTCTACGAGCAGTACTTC CASSEGLYEQYF
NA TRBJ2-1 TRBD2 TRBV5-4 TGTGCCAGCAGCTTGGGACTAGCTGAGGCTGAGCAGTTCTTC CASSLGLAEAEQFF